This T cell receptor (beta chain) was found in a study of cytomegalovirus exposure and HLA in healthy donors. V was pared by 4 bases and J by 1 base, with 15 bases between. Germline CDR1 MGHRA, CDR2 YSYEKL. The length of the CDR3 is 16 residues. With 60 Vbeta and 13 Jbeta primers, the PCR was carried out. The method was immunoSEQ multiplex PCR; TCRdb's version includes in-frame clones alone and lacks a portion of them. This sample has around 150,000 clones, with about 74% found just once. Notes on the study in general: HLA-A and HLA-B allele assignments for most subjects were reportedly predicted accurately using TCR beta sequences.

As for this clone: The antigen is undetermined.

Sequencing was done on a sample of PBMCs. This receptor was taken from a woman aged 45-65 years in good health and CMV-seronegative. This chain uses TRBV4-1 with TRBJ2-3; D is uncertain. DNA of the CDR3: TGCGCCAGCAGCCCCACCGCAGGTCTGGGCACAGATACGCAGTATTTT. Translating gives CASSPTAGLGTDTQYF.